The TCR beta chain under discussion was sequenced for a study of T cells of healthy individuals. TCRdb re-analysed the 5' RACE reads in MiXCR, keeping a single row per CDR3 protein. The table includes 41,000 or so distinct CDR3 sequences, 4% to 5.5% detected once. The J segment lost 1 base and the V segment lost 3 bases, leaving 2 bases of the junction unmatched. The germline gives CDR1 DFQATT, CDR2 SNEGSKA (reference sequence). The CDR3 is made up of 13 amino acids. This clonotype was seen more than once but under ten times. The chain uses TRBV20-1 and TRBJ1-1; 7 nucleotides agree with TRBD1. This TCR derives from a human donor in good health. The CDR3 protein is CSASRTGNTEAFF. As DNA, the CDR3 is TGCAGTGCTAGTAGGACAGGGAACACTGAAGCTTTCTTT.